This TCR beta chain was retrieved from a study of human T cells and chemical hapten exposure. Germline CDR1 is MNHEY and CDR2 is SVGAGI. There are 15 residues in the CDR3. The V gene end was trimmed by 6 bases and the J gene end by 4 bases; junction bases not matched to a gene: 11. MiXCR, applied by TCRdb to the RACE reads, yields one record per CDR3 protein. Of more than 150,000 distinct CDR3 sequences in the sample, 14% are singletons; the top ten hold about 1.7%. The sample's time point: patch test 1, 2 weeks after DPC sensitization. Described treatment: therapeutic diphenylcyclopropenone sensitization with weekly scalp DPC. Unfractionated whole blood was the source from which total RNA was extracted.

The chain combines TRBV6-5 with TRBJ1-2, with TRBD1 identical over 7 bases. The material sequenced was whole blood, taken in connection with sensitization to the hapten diphenylcyclopropenone (DPC). This receptor was obtained from a woman in her thirties with alopecia areata. Some clones in this sample may be carry-over from other donors' samples. The CDR3 loop is CASRGTDAGFYGYTF. The CDR3 DNA follows: TGTGCCAGCAGAGGGACAGATGCAGGATTCTATGGCTACACCTTC.